The present entry profiles one TCR beta chain with its context. Its antigen is still unknown. Base qualities are not recorded, but no much larger clone differs from it by a single base. Relative to germline, V is 5 bases shorter and J is 3 bases shorter, with 13 bases between their ends. The cysteine opens and the phenylalanine closes a CDR3 of 15 amino acids. Only the CDR3 part of the read is kept: 45 bases, read in frame from the first base. Via the germline V gene, CDR1 is SGHNT and CDR2 YENEEA. This record belongs to a study of blood T cell repertoires in COVID-19 (dated by TCRdb to the early 2020s). Regarding the study in general: The collaborator samples originated in the United States, Italy and Spain and spanned the acute and convalescent phases of COVID-19. A freely available public database, intended as a resource for researchers studying the immune response to SARS-CoV-2, is where the repertoires were released. The prospective study material was composed of cDNA or gDNA derived from T cells, B-cell-depleted T cells, or PBMCs. HLA class I and class II types, where available, came from metadata supplied by the sample provider rather than from assay-based typing. Deeply sampled blood TCRbeta repertoires from subjects exposed to, actively infected with, or recovered from COVID-19 were included in the dataset. Nearly every sample came with metadata listing a de-identified subject ID, COVID-19 status, age in years and sex. The samples were drawn from two sources: the first 160 participants of the ongoing ImmuneRACE study, and 1,000 to 1,500 subjects contributed by 6 global collaborators.

Samples from volunteer blood donors who had recovered from COVID-19 were contributed by a second Seattle source. Collaborating institutions collected whole blood in K2EDTA tubes following their own protocols. For TCRbeta analysis, collaborators shipped samples in one of three forms: frozen whole blood, isolated PBMCs, or DNA extracted from either of those sample types. What the work shows at the level of the full study, not this receptor alone: The amount of clinical and demographic metadata varied by source and participant and was provided uncurated.

The immunoSEQ Assay, a bias-controlled multiplex PCR, was used to amplify TCRbeta CDR3 regions from genomic DNA. As for the original processing: The number of nucleated cells in each sample was estimated from the amplification of reference gene primers within the assay. To quantify the absolute abundance of each unique TCRbeta CDR3 rearrangement, sequence reads were collapsed and filtered. Productive Simpson clonality was computed per sample as the square root of Simpson's diversity index over productive rearrangements. TCRdb holds this immuneACCESS table with in-frame rearrangements only. Some clones are missing; in checked studies, unresolved V genes explain under half, and the rest has no known cause. D and trimming were read from the DNA, whereas the V and J calls and clone size are those reported in that table. This sample is represented by approximately 250,000 clones; about 79% of them were singletons. The ten largest make up 1.4% of the sample.

The chain joins TRBV11-3 to TRBJ2-2; the D segment could be TRBD2, given 5 matching bases. The source material was peripheral blood. This sequence originates from a woman between 40 and 55 years old who had recovered from COVID-19. For the CDR3, the sequence is CASSGVERHTGELFF. The DNA reads as follows: TGTGCCAGCAGCGGCGTGGAGCGGCACACCGGGGAGCTGTTTTTT.